These 20 T cell receptor beta chains were sequenced from one sample in a study of T cell clonality in common variable immunodeficiency. The table came from immunoSEQ multiplex PCR; TCRdb's copy has only in-frame clones and leaves some out. The sample gives some 52,000 clones, none seen only once, and the top ten clones hold around 3.2%. The specimen sequenced was peripheral blood mononuclear cells. These receptors originate from a person between 18 and 69 years old in good health.

This clone was seen many times. The read gets to within 3 residues of the CDR3 end, and the germline J gene fills in the rest. The V call is TRBV30, the J call TRBJ2-1, with 9 nucleotides matching TRBD1. Germline loops: CDR1 GTSNPN, CDR2 SVGIG (reference sequence). The CDR3 covers 15 residues. Germline trimming cut 2 bases from V and 6 bases from J; bases unmatched to any gene: 8. CDR3 bases read: TGTGCCTGGAGTAGACAGGGGGGGGAATCCAATGAG. It yields the protein CAWSRQGGESNE. The entire CDR3 protein reads CAWSRQGGESNEQFF.

This clone was recorded at least ten times. With the read ending 3 residues before the CDR3 end, the germline J gene is used to fill in that end. The V gene is TRBV19, the J gene TRBJ2-5; TRBD1 agrees at 10 bases. V lost 6 bases to trimming and J lost 6 bases; unmatched junction nucleotides: 10. The germline V gene encodes CDR1 LNHDA and CDR2 SQIVND (reference sequence). The CDR3 loop spans 15 amino acids. The sequenced CDR3 bases are TGTGCCAGTAGCACGGGGAGACAGGGGGCGCAGACC. This encodes CASSTGRQGAQT. The entire CDR3 sequence reads CASSTGRQGAQTQYF.

Comment on this clone: Coverage ceases 3 residues before the CDR3 finishes, and the germline J gene fills in the end. The V gene is TRBV13, the J gene TRBJ2-7; 11 bases are a match to TRBD2. The CDR3 totals 15 residues. CDR1 and CDR2 from the germline V gene are PRHDT and FYEKMQ (reference sequence). With 4 bases clipped from V and 3 bases from J, the junction kept 5 bases outside the gene matches. The CDR3 loop reads CASSSGTSGFYEQYF. The CDR3 DNA, read in part, is TGTGCCAGCAGCTCCGGGACTAGCGGTTTCTACGAG.

This clone was recorded at least ten times. The part of the CDR3 DNA that was read is TGCAGCGTTAACCGCCAAAGGGGCTTGAGGACTGAA. This gives the protein CSVNRQRGLRTE. The full CDR3 reads CSVNRQRGLRTEAFF. The V call is TRBV29-1, the J call TRBJ1-1, with D possibly being TRBD1 (5 bases). The CDR3 is cut off 3 residues early in the read; its end comes from the germline J gene. CDR1 SQVTM and CDR2 ANQGSEA come from the germline V gene. V dropped 5 bases and J dropped 5 bases, with 21 bases sitting between them. CDR3 length: 15 amino acids.

This clone has ten or more counts. The CDR3 extends 3 residues past the end of the read, so its final part is completed from the germline J gene. This sequence joins TRBV19 and TRBJ2-2; a weak D match, TRBD2 (6 bases). The CDR3 covers 14 residues. CDR1 and CDR2 (germline): LNHDA, SQIVND (reference sequence). V lost 4 bases to trimming and J lost 4 bases, with 10 bases between them. CDR3 bases read: TGTGCCAGTAGTAGCGGGATAGGCACCGGGGAG. Protein: CASSSGIGTGE. The whole CDR3 reads CASSSGIGTGELFF.

This clone was found a few times. The read terminates 3 residues ahead of where the CDR3 ends, so the germline J gene completes it. J is TRBJ2-1 and V is TRBV30; 7 bases map to TRBD2. The CDR3 is 16 amino acids. The germline gives CDR1 GTSNPN, CDR2 SVGIG (reference sequence). Unmatched junction bases numbered 11, after V lost 3 bases and J lost 3 bases. Partial CDR3 DNA: TGTGCCTGGAGGGCCCTAGGCGGGAGTCGCTACAATGAG. Translated: CAWRALGGSRYNE. In full, the CDR3 reads CAWRALGGSRYNEQFF.

The table lists this clone with many counts. The read falls 3 residues short of the CDR3 end, and the missing part is taken from the germline J gene. J is TRBJ1-4 and V is TRBV19, with D possibly TRBD1 on 6 matching bases. Trimming stripped 5 bases from V and 3 bases from J, with 10 bases between. The CDR3 is 14 residues long. Germline loops: CDR1 LNHDA, CDR2 SQIVND (reference sequence). The CDR3 DNA, read in part, is TGTGCCAGTAGTCCGGGACAAGCTAATGAAAAA. This gives the protein CASSPGQANEK. The whole CDR3 region reads CASSPGQANEKLFF.

This clone was seen repeatedly, ten times or more. The CDR3 end is not reached by the read, which stops 3 residues before it; the germline J gene fills it in. The sample carries other DNA sequences with the same CDR3. The J gene is TRBJ1-2, the V gene TRBV5-6, with 7 bases identical to TRBD1. V gave up 4 bases and J gave up 5 bases; unmatched junction bases: 8. CDR3 length equals 14 residues. The germline V gene has CDR1 SGHDT and CDR2 YYEEEE. CDR3 bases read: TGTGCCAGCAGCCCTGGGACAGACTATTATGGC. It yields the protein CASSPGTDYYG. The CDR3 in full is CASSPGTDYYGYTF.

The covered CDR3 bases are TGTGCCAGCAAGGAAATGGGCAGGAGCTCCTACGAG. It specifies CASKEMGRSSYE. The CDR3 in its entirety is CASKEMGRSSYEQYF. This chain links TRBV2 with TRBJ2-7, with unresolved D. The sequence runs out 3 residues before the end of the CDR3; the remainder is reconstructed from the germline J gene. Trimming cost V 7 bases and J 0 bases, with 16 bases left between them. Germline-derived CDR1 and CDR2 are SNHLY and FYNNEI. The CDR3 is 15 residues long.

This clone showed up many times. The read halts 3 residues ahead of the CDR3 end, with the missing end drawn from the germline J gene. This chain uses TRBV30 with TRBJ2-2, with D unresolved. This CDR3 is built from 13 residues. Germline lookup yields CDR1 GTSNPN and CDR2 SVGIG (reference sequence). Trimming removed 2 bases from V and 6 bases from J, with 10 bases in between. This CDR3 reads CAWSSGHSGELFF. The DNA read from the CDR3 is TGTGCCTGGAGTTCTGGGCATTCCGGGGAG.

This clone occurred many times. The CDR3 extends 3 residues past the end of the read, so its final part is completed from the germline J gene. The chain combines TRBV20-1 with TRBJ2-3; 10 bases are a match to TRBD2. The CDR3 runs to 12 residues. Unmatched junction bases numbered 4, after V lost 5 bases and J lost 8 bases. Germline V gene sequence: CDR1 DFQATT, CDR2 SNEGSKA (reference sequence). This CDR3 is CSAWVAGGTQYF. The DNA read from the CDR3 is TGCAGTGCTTGGGTAGCGGGAGGTACG.

This clone was counted ten times or more. One end of the junction does not line up with germline, which may come from a read error. The missing CDR3 end, 3 residues past where the read stops, is filled in from the germline J gene. The same CDR3 can be traced to other DNA sequences in this sample. The V gene is TRBV5-5, the J gene TRBJ1-3; perhaps TRBD1 as D (6 bases). CDR3 length: 15 residues. Germline V gene sequence: CDR1 SGHKS, CDR2 YYEKEE (reference sequence). The CDR3 bases that were read are TGTGCTAGCAGCTTGTCGACAGGCTCTGGAAACACC. It yields the protein CASSLSTGSGNT. The complete CDR3 reads CASSLSTGSGNTIYF.

In this sample, this clone turned up many times. Read sequence stops 3 residues before the CDR3 end, and the germline J gene provides the missing end. The chain recombines TRBV20-1 with TRBJ2-5; 8 positions match TRBD2. The CDR3 covers 14 residues. CDR1 and CDR2 from the germline V gene are DFQATT and SNEGSKA (reference sequence). V lost 6 bases to trimming and J lost 5 bases; unmatched junction nucleotides: 11. The CDR3 bases that were read are TGCAGTGCGGCAACTAGCGGAGGGGGGGAGACC. Encoded protein: CSAATSGGGET. The full CDR3 sequence reads CSAATSGGGETQYF.

Of note for this clone: The read ends 3 residues before the CDR3 terminus; that terminus is restored from the germline J gene. The V and J genes are TRBV10-3 and TRBJ2-1; no definite D call. Between the trimmed V and J ends, which lost 3 bases and 4 bases, there was a span of 10 bases. Germline V lookup: CDR1 ENHRY, CDR2 SYGVKD. The CDR3 totals 14 residues. The part of the CDR3 DNA that was read is TGTGCCATCAGTGACTCCTCACTATACAATGAG. It translates to CAISDSSLYNE. The whole CDR3 region reads CAISDSSLYNEQFF.

In this sample, this clone turned up many times. The CDR3 end lies 3 residues beyond the end of the read and is filled in from the germline J gene. The chain employs TRBV6-1 and TRBJ2-7; TRBD1 matches at 11 bases. V shed 4 bases and J 0 bases; nucleotides not matched to a gene: 2. The CDR3 length is 15 residues. Germline lookup yields CDR1 MNHNS and CDR2 SASEGT. CDR3 bases read: TGTGCCAGCAGTGGAGGGACAGGGGGCTCCTACGAG. Protein sequence: CASSGGTGGSYE. The whole CDR3 protein is CASSGGTGGSYEQYF.

This clone has at least ten counts. The DNA ends 3 residues before the CDR3 does, and the rest of the CDR3 is filled in from the germline J gene. The chain employs TRBV19 and TRBJ2-1; D uncertain. The germline V and J ends were trimmed by 4 bases and 8 bases, with 3 bases remaining between them. This CDR3 is 10 amino acids long. Germline CDR1 and CDR2: LNHDA and SQIVND (reference sequence). The CDR3 here is CASSTDEQFF. The covered CDR3 bases are TGTGCCAGTAGTACAGATGAG.

This clone was seen at least ten times. The read finishes 3 residues shy of the CDR3 end, and the germline J gene is used to complete it. This chain joins TRBV30 and TRBJ2-3, with a weak D call TRBD1 (6 bases). The V end was cut by 3 bases, the J end by 8 bases, with 9 bases between. CDR1 and CDR2 (germline): GTSNPN, SVGIG (reference sequence). The CDR3 contains 11 residues. The CDR3 region is CAWRGGVTQYF. Partial CDR3 DNA: TGTGCCTGGAGAGGGGGAGTTACG.

With regard to this clone: The CDR3 end falls 3 residues outside the read, so it is completed with the germline J gene. This chain uses TRBV5-6 with TRBJ2-4, with a weak D call TRBD2 (6 bases). The CDR3 is 13 residues long. Germline lookup yields CDR1 SGHDT and CDR2 YYEEEE. This CDR3 is CASSFRRGQPQYF. The DNA read from the CDR3 is TGTGCCAGCAGCTTTAGGAGGGGTCAGCCT.

This clone has ten or more counts. The read ends 3 residues early relative to the CDR3; the germline J gene fills the gap. The chain has TRBV7-9 and TRBJ2-5; D unclear. The germline V and J ends were trimmed by 1 base and 1 base, with 7 bases remaining between them. Germline V CDR1 and CDR2: SEHNR, FQNEAQ (reference sequence). The CDR3 contains 14 residues. This CDR3 reads CASSLVDFQETQYF. CDR3 DNA (partial): TGTGCCAGCAGCTTAGTAGATTTCCAAGAGACC.

This clone was seen more than once but under ten times. The read comes to an end 3 residues before the CDR3 does, leaving the germline J gene to fill in the end. The rearrangement links TRBV30 to TRBJ2-2; D unresolved. CDR1 is GTSNPN, CDR2 SVGIG, per germline (reference sequence). This CDR3 is 13 amino acids long. The V end was cut by 0 bases, the J end by 5 bases, with 7 bases between. The CDR3 sequence is CAWSVQATGELFF. Partial CDR3 DNA: TGTGCCTGGAGTGTACAAGCGACCGGGGAG.